This passage covers 10 T cell receptor beta chains from one sample sequenced in a study of control samples from healthy donors and cancer patients. TCRdb's table, derived via immunoSEQ multiplex PCR, lists solely in-frame clones and lacks some. The sample has roughly 120,000 clones; 85% to 90% are singletons. The sequenced sample consisted of blood. The source is a woman in her seventies in good health.

The V and J genes are TRBV7-9 and TRBJ2-5; D is perhaps TRBD2 (5 bases). From germline, CDR1 is SEHNR and CDR2 FQNEAQ (reference sequence). The CDR3 sequence is 13 residues long. Deletions cut 3 bases from V and 9 bases from J, with 14 bases between. CDR3 sequence (DNA): TGTGCCAGCAGCTTCCCCGAGGGAAGAGCCCAGTACTTC. Translating gives CASSFPEGRAQYF.

The chain's CDR3 is CANRDGTSGGAIWADTQYF. CDR3 bases: TGTGCCAACCGGGACGGGACTAGCGGGGGGGCAATCTGGGCAGATACGCAGTATTTT. The rearrangement links TRBV2 to TRBJ2-3; 16 nucleotides line up with TRBD2. The CDR3 length is 19 residues. The junction had 17 bases not matched to a gene; V was cut back by 10 bases and J by 4 bases. The germline CDR1 and CDR2 sequences are SNHLY and FYNNEI.

This chain joins TRBV7-2 and TRBJ1-2, with D possibly TRBD1 on 6 matching bases. The V end was cut by 1 base, the J end by 2 bases, with 11 bases between. Germline-derived CDR1 and CDR2 are SGHTA and FQGNSA. CDR3 length: 15 residues. CDR3 DNA: TGTGCCAGCAGCTTAGTAACAGGGCCAAACTATGGCTACACCTTC. Residues: CASSLVTGPNYGYTF.

This chain uses TRBV29-1 with TRBJ2-1; possibly TRBD2 for D (6 bases). The CDR3 loop spans 15 amino acids. Germline CDR1 SQVTM, CDR2 ANQGSEA. Trimming took 3 bases from V and 0 from J, leaving 12 bases between them. As DNA, the CDR3 is TGCAGCGTTGACTGGGGGAGGAGCTCCTACAATGAGCAGTTCTTC. Protein: CSVDWGRSSYNEQFF.

This chain links TRBV2 with TRBJ1-1; 8 bases align to TRBD1. Germline V gene data show CDR1 as SNHLY and CDR2 as FYNNEI. The CDR3 is made up of 15 amino acids. J gave up 1 base and V 3 bases, and 4 bases lay outside the gene matches. The CDR3 region is CASSDQGARNTEAFF. The DNA for the CDR3 is TGTGCCAGCAGTGACCAGGGGGCGAGGAACACTGAAGCTTTCTTT.

V usage is TRBV5-1 and J usage is TRBJ1-1; 7 nucleotides agree with TRBD1. The junction had 5 bases not matched to a gene; V was cut back by 2 bases and J by 4 bases. The V gene's germline CDR1 is SGHRS and CDR2 YFSETQ. The CDR3 has 14 amino acids. CDR3 in amino acids: CASSLQGWGTEAFF. Written as DNA, the CDR3 is TGCGCCAGCAGCTTACAGGGGTGGGGCACTGAAGCTTTCTTT. Filled out from reference TRBV5-1 and TRBJ1-1, the complete variable domain reads KAGVTQTPRYLIKTRGQQVTLSCSPISGHRSVSWYQQTPGQGLQFLFEYFSETQRNKGNFPGRFSGRQFSNSRSEMNVSTLELGDSALYLCASSLQGWGTEAFFGQGTRLTVV.

The chain employs TRBV25-1 and TRBJ1-1; D unresolved. Germline CDR1 is MGHDK and CDR2 is SYGVNS. The CDR3 extends over 14 amino acids. V lost 8 bases and J lost 4, with 17 bases in between. CDR3 sequence reads: CASLSSRARTEAFF. The CDR3 nucleotides read TGTGCCAGCCTTTCTTCCCGGGCGCGCACTGAAGCTTTCTTT. The variable domain in full, with the rest retrieved from reference TRBV25-1 and TRBJ1-1, is EADIYQTPRYLVIGTGKKITLECSQTMGHDKMYWYQQDPGMELHLIHYSYGVNSTEKGDLSSESTVSRIRTEHFPLTLESARPSHTSQYLCASLSSRARTEAFFGQGTRLTVV.

The chain is built from TRBV2 and TRBJ2-2; 7 bases map to TRBD1. Unmatched junction bases numbered 11, after V lost 6 bases and J lost 7 bases. CDR3 length equals 15 residues. In germline, CDR1 is SNHLY, CDR2 FYNNEI. CDR3 DNA: TGTGCCAGCAGACCAGGGGGATTCCTCAACGGGGAGCTGTTTTTT. Translation: CASRPGGFLNGELFF.

CDR3 protein: CASSVVEQTYGYTF. DNA of the CDR3: TGTGCCAGCAGCGTAGTAGAACAGACCTATGGCTACACCTTC. The J gene is TRBJ1-2, the V gene TRBV9; D is uncertain. Germline lookup yields CDR1 SGDLS and CDR2 YYNGEE. The CDR3 extends over 14 amino acids. The V and J ends lost 0 bases and 4 bases respectively, with 10 bases between them.

The CDR3 sequence is CSVRRDREYNEQFF. The CDR3, as DNA: TGCAGCGTACGGCGGGACAGGGAATACAATGAGCAGTTCTTC. This chain joins TRBV29-1 and TRBJ2-1; 9 bases map to TRBD1. Germline CDR1 SQVTM, CDR2 ANQGSEA. The CDR3 runs to 14 residues. Trimming at V came to 6 bases and at J to 4 bases, leaving 7 bases not matched to a gene.